This T cell receptor (beta chain) was retrieved from a study of vaccination and CD4 T cells after COVID-19 (dated by TCRdb to about 2022). Regarding the complete study: In the convalescent cohort there were six males and four females, among whom were two Hispanic individuals, seven Caucasians, two Asians and one multiracial person. Participants received two doses of either the Pfizer-BioNTech BNT162b2 vaccine (n=8) or the Moderna mRNA-1273 vaccine (n=2). Memory CD4+ T cell crossreactivity between SARS-CoV-2 and common cold coronavirus spike proteins was assessed at the TCR clonotype level in an earlier paper using these donors. For stimulating the cultures, overlapping spike peptide pools were used, derived from SARS-CoV-2 as well as from the common cold coronaviruses HCoV-NL63, HCoV-OC43 and HCoV-229E. Control cultures received a CEFX viral epitope pool as the positive control, an HIV-1 Nef peptide pool as the negative control, or no peptide. Post-COVID blood samples were collected from convalescent patients a median of around 100 days after diagnosis, with a range of roughly 35 to 161 days. Post-vaccine blood samples were collected a median of about 11 weeks after the second vaccine dose, ranging from about 12 to 250 days. In roughly 11 COVID-19 convalescent patients and several infection-naive healthy vaccine recipients, the spike-specific CD4+ TCR repertoire before mRNA vaccination was compared with the repertoire after mRNA vaccination. Broad study findings and their caveats: Among convalescent patients, a median roughly 90% of the SARS-CoV-2-reactive clones seen after vaccination appeared only after vaccination, which suggests priming specific to the vaccine. Although the median number of SARS-CoV-2-reactive clonotypes went up from roughly 22 after infection to more than 30 after vaccination, the increase was not significant. Of the vaccine-specific clones found in convalescent patients, nearly all (304 of 307) were mono-reactive for SARS-CoV-2 spike instead of being cross-reactive with common cold coronaviruses. The study included relatively few convalescent patients and did not analyze early timepoints after natural infection.

This clonotype was detected only a few times. The antigen it recognizes is unknown. It has no much larger one-base neighbor in the sample; base qualities were not kept. The library relied on PCR. DNA from cultured CD4+ T cells was subjected to TCR sequencing with the Oncomine TCR Beta short-read assay at the Johns Hopkins FTIC core. The QIAamp micro DNA kit was used to extract genomic DNA from the cultured CD4+ T cells. Oncomine TCR Beta libraries from cultured CD4+ T cells were pooled using unique dual indexes and sequenced on an Illumina iSeq 100. Regarding the original processing steps: Non-productive sequences were removed, and CDR3s not starting with C, not ending with F or W, or shorter than 7 amino acids were discarded. Antigen-specific clonotypes were identified using the MANAFEST web application through comparison of peptide-stimulated wells with reference and other culture wells. Positive clones required FDR below 0.05, an odds ratio above 5, and productive frequency above 0.1% in at least two of three replicate wells. A clonotype counted as cross-reactive if it showed significant expansion both in the SARS-CoV-2 spike wells and in at least one common cold coronavirus spike condition. CDR3 homology was assessed with Levenshtein distances (stringdist) and unrooted phylogenetic trees (ape) in R version 3.6.1. The raw public data were reprocessed by TCRdb itself: fastp quality trimming at Q25, MiXCR clonotype calling, in-frame beta chains only. Identical CDR3 proteins give one entry, which carries the most common genes and DNA. The authors' filters were not applied to this entry. The sample records 5,000 to 7,500 distinct CDR3 sequences, roughly 50% of which are singletons. Jointly, the top ten make up about 30% of the sample.

Reading the label with the study, this specimen's treatment or condition is: approximately 11-day PBMC culture with coronavirus spike peptide pools or control peptides (ViraFEST assay). CD4+ T cells from unexposed donors were collected before the COVID-19 pandemic (2011-2018). The study used the ViraFEST assay, which expanded antigen-specific T cells with peptide pools and then identified expanded clonotypes by TCR sequencing. More than 1.5 million PBMCs per well were cultured in IMDM with approximately 5% human AB serum and 7.5 to 10 IU/ml IL-2, plus 10 ug/ml peptide pools. On days 3 and 7, half of the culture medium was replaced with fresh IL-2-containing medium. Once the cells had been in culture for 10 days, the EasySep CD4+ T cell isolation kit was used to isolate CD4+ T cells by negative selection. Unexposed donor CD4+ T cells were tested for reactivity to SARS-CoV-2 S and N and four common cold coronavirus spike pools, as cell number allowed. Ficoll-Paque Plus gradient centrifugation was used to isolate PBMCs from whole blood, and the isolated PBMCs were then either used fresh or cryopreserved at -140C. In general, triplicate wells were set up for every culture condition. The leukapheresis product used for the unexposed donors was purchased from a commercial source.

The germline V gene (reference sequence) specifies LNHDA as CDR1 and SQIVND as CDR2. From its cysteine to its phenylalanine, the CDR3 spans 13 amino acids. The kept DNA is CDR3 alone, 39 bases in frame from the first base. Trimming takes 2 bases from V and 2 bases from J, and the germline ends sit 5 bases apart. The clonotype was recovered from a human donor in good health. In this chain, TRBV19 is recombined with TRBJ2-3; no D segment can be confidently identified. The specimen sequenced was CD4+ T cells from blood, cultured in vitro. The bases read TGTGCCAGTAGTATACTGCTCACAGATACGCAGTATTTT. It encodes CASSILLTDTQYF.